This TCR beta chain was documented in a study of early T cells in non-severe SARS-CoV-2 infection. Study as a whole: Sequencing targeted bulk RNA from unsorted whole blood, leaving chains unpaired.

Individual cDNA molecules were tagged with unique molecular identifiers, the study reported. TCRdb redid the calling of the 5' RACE reads with MiXCR, one entry per CDR3 protein. Here the sample spans 75,000 to 90,000 distinct CDR3 sequences, roughly 13% being singletons. This clonotype occurred a few times. Antigen unknown. The germline V gene encodes CDR1 KGHSH and CDR2 LQKENI. This CDR3 has 17 residues. Trimming left V 3 bases short and J 7 bases short, with 19 bases between. Study-level findings and limits: VDJdb matching favored anti-spike CD8 responses, missing private and CD4 specificities.

The TCR originated in an adult who was a healthcare worker with PCR-confirmed SARS-CoV-2 infection or an uninfected control (not recorded which). Material: whole blood. This chain connects TRBV18 to TRBJ1-6, with D maybe TRBD1 (6 bases). The chain's CDR3 is CASSPIGSDRSNSPLHF. CDR3 coding DNA: TGTGCCAGCTCACCTATCGGTTCCGACAGGTCAAATTCACCCCTCCACTTT.